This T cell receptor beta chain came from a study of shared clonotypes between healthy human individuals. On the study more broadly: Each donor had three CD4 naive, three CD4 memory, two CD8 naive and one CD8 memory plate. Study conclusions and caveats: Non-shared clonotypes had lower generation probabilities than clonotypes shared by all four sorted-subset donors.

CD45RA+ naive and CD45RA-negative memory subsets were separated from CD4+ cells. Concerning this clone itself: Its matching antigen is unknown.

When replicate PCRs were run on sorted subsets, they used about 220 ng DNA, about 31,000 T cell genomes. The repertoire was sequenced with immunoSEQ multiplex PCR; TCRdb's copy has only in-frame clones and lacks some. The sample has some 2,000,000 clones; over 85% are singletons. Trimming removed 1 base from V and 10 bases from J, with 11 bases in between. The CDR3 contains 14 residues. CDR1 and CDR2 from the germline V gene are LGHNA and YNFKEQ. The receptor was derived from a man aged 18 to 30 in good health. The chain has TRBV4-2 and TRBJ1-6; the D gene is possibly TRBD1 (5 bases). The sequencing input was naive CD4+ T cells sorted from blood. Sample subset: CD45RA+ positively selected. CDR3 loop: CASSQGTQESPLHF. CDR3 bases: TGTGCCAGCAGCCAAGGTACACAGGAGTCACCCCTCCACTTT.